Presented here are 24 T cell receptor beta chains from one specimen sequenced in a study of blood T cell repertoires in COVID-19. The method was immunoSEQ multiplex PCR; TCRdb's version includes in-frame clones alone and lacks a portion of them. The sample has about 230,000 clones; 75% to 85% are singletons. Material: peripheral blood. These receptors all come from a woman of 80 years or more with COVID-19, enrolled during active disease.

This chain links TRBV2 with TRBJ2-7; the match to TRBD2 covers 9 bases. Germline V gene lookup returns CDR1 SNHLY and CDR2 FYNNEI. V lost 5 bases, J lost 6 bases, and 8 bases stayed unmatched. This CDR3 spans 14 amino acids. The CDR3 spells CASSRAGGPGEQYF. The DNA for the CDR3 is TGTGCCAGCAGTAGGGCGGGAGGGCCTGGCGAGCAGTACTTC.

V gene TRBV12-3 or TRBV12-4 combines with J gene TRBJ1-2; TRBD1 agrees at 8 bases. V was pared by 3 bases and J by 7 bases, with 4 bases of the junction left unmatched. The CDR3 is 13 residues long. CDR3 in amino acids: CASSLDRVVGYTF. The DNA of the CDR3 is TGTGCCAGCAGTTTGGACAGGGTAGTTGGCTACACCTTC.

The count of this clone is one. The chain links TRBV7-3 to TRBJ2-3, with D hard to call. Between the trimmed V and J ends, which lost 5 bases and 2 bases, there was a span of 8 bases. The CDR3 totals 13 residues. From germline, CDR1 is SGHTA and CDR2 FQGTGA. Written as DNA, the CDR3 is TGTGCCAGCAGCATTTTTAACACAGATACGCAGTATTTT. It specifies CASSIFNTDTQYF.

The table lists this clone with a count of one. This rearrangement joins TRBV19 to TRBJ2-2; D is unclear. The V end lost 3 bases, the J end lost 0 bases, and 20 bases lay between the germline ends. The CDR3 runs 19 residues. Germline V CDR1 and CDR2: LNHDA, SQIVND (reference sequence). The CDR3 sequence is CASSISPGLAGSNTGELFF. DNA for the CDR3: TGTGCCAGTAGTATTTCCCCCGGTTTGGCAGGATCGAACACCGGGGAGCTGTTTTTT.

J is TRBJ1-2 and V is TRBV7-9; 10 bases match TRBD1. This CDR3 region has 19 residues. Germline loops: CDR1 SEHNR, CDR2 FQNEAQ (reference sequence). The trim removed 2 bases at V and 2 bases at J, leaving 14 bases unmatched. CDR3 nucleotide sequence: TGTGCCAGCAGCTTAAGCGGGACAGGGGAGTTTTTTCGCAACTATGGCTACACCTTC. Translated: CASSLSGTGEFFRNYGYTF. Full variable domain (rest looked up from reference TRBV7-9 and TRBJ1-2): DTGVSQNPRHKITKRGQNVTFRCDPISEHNRLYWYRQTLGQGPEFLTYFQNEAQLEKSRLLSDRFSAERPKGSFSTLEIQRTEQGDSAMYLCASSLSGTGEFFRNYGYTFGSGTRLTVV.

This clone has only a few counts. The CDR3 protein is CASSFSQGGSPLHF. CDR3 nucleotides: TGTGCCAGCAGTTTTTCTCAGGGTGGCTCACCCCTCCACTTT. The V gene is TRBV27, the J gene TRBJ1-6, with D possibly being TRBD1 (5 bases). This CDR3 has 14 amino acids. Germline lookup yields CDR1 MNHEY and CDR2 SMNVEV (reference sequence). The V end lost 3 bases, the J end lost 10 bases, and 13 bases lay between the germline ends.

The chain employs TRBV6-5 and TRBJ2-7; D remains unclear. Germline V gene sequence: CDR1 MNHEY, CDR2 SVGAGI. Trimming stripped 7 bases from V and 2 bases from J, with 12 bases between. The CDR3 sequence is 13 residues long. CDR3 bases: TGTGCCAGCATAGCTCCTCTCACCTACGAGCAGTACTTC. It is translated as CASIAPLTYEQYF.

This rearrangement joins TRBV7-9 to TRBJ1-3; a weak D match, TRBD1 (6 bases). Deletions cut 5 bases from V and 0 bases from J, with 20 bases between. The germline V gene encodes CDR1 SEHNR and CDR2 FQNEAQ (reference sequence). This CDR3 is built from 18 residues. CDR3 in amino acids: CASSQPGGPPGSGNTIYF. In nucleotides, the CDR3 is TGTGCCAGCAGCCAACCCGGGGGGCCCCCTGGCTCTGGAAACACCATATATTTT.

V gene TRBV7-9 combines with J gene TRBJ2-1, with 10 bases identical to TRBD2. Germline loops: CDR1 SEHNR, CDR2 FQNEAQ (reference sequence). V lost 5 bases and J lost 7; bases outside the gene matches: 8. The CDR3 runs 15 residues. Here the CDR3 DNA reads TGTGCCAGCAGCCCCGCTAGCGGGAGATGGAATGAGCAGTTCTTC. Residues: CASSPASGRWNEQFF.

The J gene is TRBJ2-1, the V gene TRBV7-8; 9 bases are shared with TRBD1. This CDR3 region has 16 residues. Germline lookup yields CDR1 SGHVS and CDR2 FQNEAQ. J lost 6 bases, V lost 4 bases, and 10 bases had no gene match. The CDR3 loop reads CASSSPGQGKPNEQFF. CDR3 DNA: TGTGCCAGCAGCTCACCGGGACAGGGTAAGCCCAATGAGCAGTTCTTC.

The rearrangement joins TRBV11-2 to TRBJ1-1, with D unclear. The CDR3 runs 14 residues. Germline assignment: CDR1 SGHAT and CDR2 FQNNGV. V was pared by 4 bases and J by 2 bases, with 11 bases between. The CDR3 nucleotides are TGTGCCAGCAGCTCCCGGGGTCTAAACACTGAAGCTTTCTTT. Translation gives CASSSRGLNTEAFF.

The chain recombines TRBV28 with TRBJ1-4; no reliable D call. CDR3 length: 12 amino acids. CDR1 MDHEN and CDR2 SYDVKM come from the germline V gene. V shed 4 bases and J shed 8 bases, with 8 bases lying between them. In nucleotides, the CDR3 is TGTGCCAGCAGTTCCTCTACGGAAAAACTGTTTTTT. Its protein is CASSSSTEKLFF.

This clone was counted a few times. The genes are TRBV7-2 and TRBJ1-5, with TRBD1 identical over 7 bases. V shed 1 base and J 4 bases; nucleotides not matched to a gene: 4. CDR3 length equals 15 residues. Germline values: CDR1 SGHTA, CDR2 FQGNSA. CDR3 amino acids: CASSLGGQANQPQHF. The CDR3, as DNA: TGTGCCAGCAGCTTAGGTGGACAGGCGAATCAGCCCCAGCATTTT.

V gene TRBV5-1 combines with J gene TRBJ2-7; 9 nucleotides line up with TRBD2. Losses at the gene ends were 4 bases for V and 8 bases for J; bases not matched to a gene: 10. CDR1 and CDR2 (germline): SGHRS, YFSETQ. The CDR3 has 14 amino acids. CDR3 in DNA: TGCGCCAGCAGCCCGGCGGGGGGGGAGACTAAGCAGTACTTC. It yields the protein CASSPAGGETKQYF.

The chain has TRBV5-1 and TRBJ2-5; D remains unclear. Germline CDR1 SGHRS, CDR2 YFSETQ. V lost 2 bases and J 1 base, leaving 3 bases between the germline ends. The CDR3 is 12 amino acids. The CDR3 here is CASSFSQETQYF. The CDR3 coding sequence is TGCGCCAGCAGCTTCTCCCAAGAGACCCAGTACTTC.

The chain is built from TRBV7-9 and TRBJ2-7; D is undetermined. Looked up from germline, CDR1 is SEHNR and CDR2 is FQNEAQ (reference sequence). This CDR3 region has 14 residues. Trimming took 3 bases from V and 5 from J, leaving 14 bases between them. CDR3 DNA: TGTGCCAGCAGCTTGCGAAGGCCTAGAGACGAGCAGTACTTC. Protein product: CASSLRRPRDEQYF.

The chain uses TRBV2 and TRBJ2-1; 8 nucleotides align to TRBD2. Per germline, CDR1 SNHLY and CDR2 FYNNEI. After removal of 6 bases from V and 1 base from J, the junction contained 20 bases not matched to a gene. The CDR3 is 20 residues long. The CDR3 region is CASRERVGLKGLDSYNEQFF. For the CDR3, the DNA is TGTGCCAGCAGAGAACGAGTGGGGTTAAAGGGACTAGATTCCTACAATGAGCAGTTCTTC.

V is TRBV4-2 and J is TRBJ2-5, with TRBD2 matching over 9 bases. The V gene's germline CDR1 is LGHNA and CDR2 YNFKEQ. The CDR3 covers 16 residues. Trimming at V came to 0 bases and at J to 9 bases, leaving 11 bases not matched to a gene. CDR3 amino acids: CASSQESFLAGQSQYF. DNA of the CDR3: TGTGCCAGCAGCCAAGAATCTTTCCTAGCGGGGCAGTCCCAGTACTTC.

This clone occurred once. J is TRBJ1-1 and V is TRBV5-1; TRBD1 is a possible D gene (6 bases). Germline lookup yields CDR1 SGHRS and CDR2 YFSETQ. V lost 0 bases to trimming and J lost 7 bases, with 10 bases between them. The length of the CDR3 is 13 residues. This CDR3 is CASSLGVQGEAFF. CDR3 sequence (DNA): TGCGCCAGCAGCTTGGGGGTACAGGGTGAAGCTTTCTTT.

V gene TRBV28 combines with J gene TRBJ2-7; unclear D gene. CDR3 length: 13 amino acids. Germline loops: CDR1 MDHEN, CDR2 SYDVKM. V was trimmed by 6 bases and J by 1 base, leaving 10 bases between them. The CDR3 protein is CASRLHGSYEQYF. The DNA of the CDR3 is TGTGCCAGCAGGTTACACGGTTCCTACGAGCAGTACTTC.

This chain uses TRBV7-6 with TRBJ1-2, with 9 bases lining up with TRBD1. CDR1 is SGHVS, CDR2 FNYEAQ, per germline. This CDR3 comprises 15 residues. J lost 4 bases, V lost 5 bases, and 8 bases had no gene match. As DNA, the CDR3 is TGTGCCAGCAGCCCGTCGACAGGGGGGTTCTATGGCTACACCTTC. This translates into CASSPSTGGFYGYTF.

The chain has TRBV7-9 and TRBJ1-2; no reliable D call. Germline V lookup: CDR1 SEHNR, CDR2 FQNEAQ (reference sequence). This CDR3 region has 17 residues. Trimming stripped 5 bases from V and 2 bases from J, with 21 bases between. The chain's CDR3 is CASSRNNPEAPNYGYTF. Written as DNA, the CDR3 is TGTGCCAGCAGCCGGAACAATCCTGAGGCCCCCAACTATGGCTACACCTTC. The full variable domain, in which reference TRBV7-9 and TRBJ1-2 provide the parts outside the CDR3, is DTGVSQNPRHKITKRGQNVTFRCDPISEHNRLYWYRQTLGQGPEFLTYFQNEAQLEKSRLLSDRFSAERPKGSFSTLEIQRTEQGDSAMYLCASSRNNPEAPNYGYTFGSGTRLTVV.

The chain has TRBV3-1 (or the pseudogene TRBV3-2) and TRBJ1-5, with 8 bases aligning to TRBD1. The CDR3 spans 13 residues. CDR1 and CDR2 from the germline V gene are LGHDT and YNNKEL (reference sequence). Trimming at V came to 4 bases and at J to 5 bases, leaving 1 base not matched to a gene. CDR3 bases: TGTGCCAGCAGCCCGGACAGGGATCAGCCCCAGCATTTT. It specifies CASSPDRDQPQHF.

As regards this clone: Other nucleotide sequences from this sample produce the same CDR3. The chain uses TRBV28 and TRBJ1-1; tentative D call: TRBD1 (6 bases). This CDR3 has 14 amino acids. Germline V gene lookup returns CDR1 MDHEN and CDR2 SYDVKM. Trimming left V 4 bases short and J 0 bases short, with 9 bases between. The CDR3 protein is CASSSGTLNTEAFF. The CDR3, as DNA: TGTGCCAGCAGTTCCGGGACACTGAACACTGAAGCTTTCTTT.